The next 12 T cell receptor beta chains were all read from a single sample in a study of healthy donors' naive CD4 and CD8 T cells. A linear amplification protocol produced the TCR libraries from 500 ng of total RNA. TCRdb fed the reads into MiXCR, producing one record per CDR3 protein. The sample has about 180,000 distinct CDR3 sequences, 74% seen once. Sequencing was done on a sample of naive CD4+ and CD8+ T cells sorted from blood, pooled from several donors. The receptors stem from a pool of human donors in good health; the sample pools cells from several healthy donors.

This clonotype was observed a handful of times. The rearrangement uses TRBV5-1 and TRBJ2-1; tentatively, D is TRBD2 (5 bases). Trimming shortened V by 0 bases and J by 4 bases, and 14 bases separated the two germline ends. Germline V gene data show CDR1 as SGHRS and CDR2 as YFSETQ. This CDR3 comprises 16 residues. The chain's CDR3 is CASSLDPGYRYNEQFF. As DNA, the CDR3 is TGCGCCAGCAGCTTGGACCCGGGGTACAGATACAATGAGCAGTTCTTC.

The chain couples TRBV29-1 to TRBJ1-1; 7 bases match TRBD1. Trimming removed 3 bases from V and 8 bases from J; junction bases left unmatched: 3. The V gene's germline CDR1 is SQVTM and CDR2 ANQGSEA. This CDR3 contains 11 residues. This CDR3 is CSVEEGAEAFF. The DNA for the CDR3 is TGCAGCGTTGAGGAGGGGGCAGAAGCTTTCTTT.

V usage is TRBV29-1 and J usage is TRBJ2-2; TRBD1 aligns across 7 bases. V gave up 7 bases and J gave up 2 bases; unmatched junction bases: 4. The germline gives CDR1 SQVTM, CDR2 ANQGSEA. This CDR3 region has 13 residues. For the CDR3, the DNA is TGCAGCGCCGGACAGGTCAACACCGGGGAGCTGTTTTTT. This encodes CSAGQVNTGELFF.

V is TRBV6-5 and J is TRBJ2-7, with 7 bases aligning to TRBD1. Losses at the gene ends were 0 bases for V and 3 bases for J; bases not matched to a gene: 5. The CDR3 has 15 amino acids. In germline, CDR1 is MNHEY, CDR2 SVGAGI. The CDR3 loop reads CASSYSRQGNYEQYF. Written as DNA, the CDR3 is TGTGCCAGCAGTTACTCGCGACAGGGTAACTACGAGCAGTACTTC.

The chain combines TRBV19 with TRBJ1-1; D might be TRBD1 (6 bases). This CDR3 spans 16 amino acids. Trimming left V 0 bases short and J 4 bases short, with 15 bases between. The V gene's germline CDR1 is LNHDA and CDR2 SQIVND (reference sequence). The CDR3 bases are TGTGCCAGTAGTATAGAGGCCGACAGGCTGGGCACTGAAGCTTTCTTT. Amino acid sequence: CASSIEADRLGTEAFF.

The chain combines TRBV6-5 with TRBJ1-1; no clear D gene. Germline-derived CDR1 and CDR2 are MNHEY and SVGAGI. Trimming shortened V by 5 bases and J by 6 bases, and 13 bases separated the two germline ends. The length of the CDR3 is 13 residues. In DNA, the CDR3 is TGTGCCAGCAGTGTCGGCGGGTGGGCTGAAGCTTTCTTT. It yields the protein CASSVGGWAEAFF.

This clonotype was seen a handful of times. This chain joins TRBV29-1 and TRBJ2-1; D is perhaps TRBD1 (5 bases). The V and J ends lost 8 bases and 3 bases respectively, with 11 bases between them. Germline values: CDR1 SQVTM, CDR2 ANQGSEA. The CDR3 has 12 residues. The CDR3 nucleotides read TGCAGCACCGCAGGGCTCTACAATGAGCAGTTCTTC. Translated, it gives CSTAGLYNEQFF.

This clonotype was seen more than once but under ten times. This chain uses TRBV27 with TRBJ1-2, with TRBD1 matching 7 bases. This CDR3 is 13 amino acids long. Trimming at V came to 4 bases and at J to 6 bases, leaving 5 bases not matched to a gene. Germline V gene sequence: CDR1 MNHEY, CDR2 SMNVEV (reference sequence). The CDR3: CASSYVQGDGYTF. The CDR3 DNA reads TGTGCCAGCAGTTACGTGCAGGGGGATGGCTACACCTTC.

This clonotype is a singleton in its sample. V is TRBV29-1 and J is TRBJ2-2; TRBD1 is a possible D gene (5 bases). Germline-derived CDR1 and CDR2 are SQVTM and ANQGSEA. The CDR3 contains 15 residues. The V end lost 3 bases, the J end lost 1 base, and 12 bases lay between the germline ends. The CDR3 DNA follows: TGCAGCGTTGATGGACGGCAGGGGAACACCGGGGAGCTGTTTTTT. It specifies CSVDGRQGNTGELFF.

The chain combines TRBV12-3 or TRBV12-4 with TRBJ1-6; D unclear. The CDR3 has 15 amino acids. The V gene lost 1 base and the J gene lost 5 bases, with 9 bases spanning the gap. The CDR3 bases are TGTGCCAGCAGTTTAGGAGGGTTCCATAATTCACCCCTCCACTTT. It yields the protein CASSLGGFHNSPLHF.

The rearrangement joins TRBV6-2 or TRBV6-3 to TRBJ1-2; TRBD1 aligns across 7 bases. This CDR3 has 14 amino acids. From germline, CDR1 is MNHEY and CDR2 SVGEGT. V shed 6 bases, J shed 4 bases, and the junction held 8 bases outside the gene matches. The CDR3 DNA sequence: TGTGCCAGCAGGTCCGGACAGGAAACCTATGGCTACACCTTC. This codes for CASRSGQETYGYTF.

Remarks on this clonotype: Germline is not matched at one junction end, which may reflect a read error. This sequence joins TRBV4-3 and TRBJ1-4; D might be TRBD1 (6 bases). Germline values: CDR1 LGHNA, CDR2 YSLEER. The CDR3 totals 17 residues. Written as DNA, the CDR3 is TGTGCCAGCCGACCCTTTTTACAGGGCACCACTAATGAAAAACTGTTTTTT. It yields the protein CASRPFLQGTTNEKLFF.